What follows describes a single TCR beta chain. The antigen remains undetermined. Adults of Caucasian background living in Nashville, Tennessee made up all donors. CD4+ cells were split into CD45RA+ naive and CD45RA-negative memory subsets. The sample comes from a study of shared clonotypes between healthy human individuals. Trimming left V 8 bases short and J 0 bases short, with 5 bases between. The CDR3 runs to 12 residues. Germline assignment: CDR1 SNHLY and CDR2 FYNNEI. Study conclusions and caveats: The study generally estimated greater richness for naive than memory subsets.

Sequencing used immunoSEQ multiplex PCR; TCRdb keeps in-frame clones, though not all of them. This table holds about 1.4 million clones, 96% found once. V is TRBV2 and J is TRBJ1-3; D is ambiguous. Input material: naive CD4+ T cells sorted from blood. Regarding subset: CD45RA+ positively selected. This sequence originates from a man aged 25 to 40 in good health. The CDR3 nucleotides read TGTGCCAGCGAGAGCTCTGGAAACACCATATATTTT. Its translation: CASESSGNTIYF.